Sequencing of this T cell receptor (beta chain) was carried out in a study of cytomegalovirus exposure and HLA in healthy donors. The length of the CDR3 is 16 residues. V trimming: 3 bases; J trimming: 2 bases; junction bases outside the gene matches: 6. Germline loops: CDR1 MNHEY, CDR2 SMNVEV (reference sequence). Use of 60 Vbeta and 13 Jbeta primers characterized the PCR. Profiled with immunoSEQ multiplex PCR; TCRdb holds only in-frame clones, not every one. The table includes around 170,000 clones, approximately 85% detected once. J is TRBJ1-2 and V is TRBV27, with TRBD1 matching 10 bases. The TCR originated in a woman aged 18-30 years in good health and CMV-seronegative. Sequencing input: PBMCs. This CDR3 reads CASSFYGTGANYGYTF. The DNA for the CDR3 is TGTGCCAGCAGTTTTTACGGGACAGGGGCCAACTATGGCTACACCTTC.